This TCR beta chain is from a study of early T cells in non-severe SARS-CoV-2 infection. Study summary: Sequencing of bulk RNA from unsorted whole blood was done, without chain pairing.

The CDR3 totals 15 residues. Germline V gene lookup returns CDR1 SEHNR and CDR2 FQNEAQ (reference sequence). The J segment lost 4 bases and the V segment lost 1 base, leaving 5 bases of the junction unmatched. In TCRdb, the 5' RACE reads were re-called with MiXCR into one record per CDR3 protein. Altogether more than 55,000 distinct CDR3 sequences are present, approximately 13% being singletons, with the ten largest covering 4% to 5%. Within the sample, this clonotype is medium-sized. The sample taken for sequencing was whole blood. The chain links TRBV7-9 to TRBJ1-1; 8 positions agree with TRBD1. This TCR derives from an adult who was a healthcare worker with PCR-confirmed SARS-CoV-2 infection or an uninfected control (not recorded which). The CDR3 is CASSLDLTGGTEAFF. The CDR3 coding sequence is TGTGCCAGCAGCTTAGACCTAACAGGGGGCACTGAAGCTTTCTTT.